These T cell receptor beta chains were read from a single sample in a study of shared clonotypes between healthy human individuals. TCRdb's table, derived via immunoSEQ multiplex PCR, lists solely in-frame clones and lacks some. The table includes millions of clones, approximately 94% detected once. The source material was naive CD8+ T cells sorted from blood. These receptors were taken from a young man in good health. CDR3s include the opening cysteine and the closing phenylalanine or tryptophan. The D gene is left open where the match is weak.

j_gene,d_gene,v_gene,CDR3nt,CDR3aa
TRBJ1-6,TRBD1,TRBV11-1,TGTGCCAGCAGCTCCGACAGGGGTGGGTCACCCCTCCACTTT,CASSSDRGGSPLHF
TRBJ2-5,.,TRBV5-6,TGTGCCAGCAGCGGGAGGGAGACCCAGTACTTC,CASSGRETQYF
TRBJ2-7,.,TRBV27,TGTGCCAGCAGTTTATTGGGGGTCAGCTCAATCAACGAGCAGTACTTC,CASSLLGVSSINEQYF
TRBJ2-1,.,TRBV6-5,TGTGCCAGCAGTTACTCTGGCGACAATGAGCAGTTCTTC,CASSYSGDNEQFF
TRBJ2-6,.,TRBV6-6,TGTGCCAGCTCCTCTGGGGCCAACGTCCTGACTTTC,CASSSGANVLTF
TRBJ2-1,.,TRBV16,TGTGCCAGCAGCCAATCGAGAGGTTACAATGAGCAGTTCTTC,CASSQSRGYNEQFF
TRBJ2-7,.,TRBV9,TGTGCCAGCAGCCCCAGTGGGCACAGCTCCTACGAGCAGTACTTC,CASSPSGHSSYEQYF
TRBJ2-7,.,TRBV9,TGTGCCAGCAGCGTTTCAGGGCACTCCTACGAGCAGTACTTC,CASSVSGHSYEQYF
TRBJ2-3,TRBD2,TRBV7-2,TGTGCCAGCAGCTTAGGGACTAGCGGCCATACGCAGTATTTT,CASSLGTSGHTQYF
TRBJ2-7,.,TRBV7-2,TGTGCCAGCAGCTTAGTAGGATACGAGCAGTACTTC,CASSLVGYEQYF
TRBJ2-1,.,TRBV9,TGTGCCAGCAGCGGAGCGAAGACGGCCTACAATGAGCAGTTCTTC,CASSGAKTAYNEQFF
TRBJ1-2,TRBD1,TRBV6-5,TGTGCCAGCAGTTACTCGGAGCAGGGGGCGAGTGGCTACACCTTC,CASSYSEQGASGYTF
TRBJ1-4,TRBD1,TRBV28,TGTGCCAGCAGTCCGACAGGGGCGGGTGAAAAACTGTTTTTT,CASSPTGAGEKLFF
TRBJ2-5,TRBD2,TRBV27,TGTGCCAGCACCACCCGGGGCGGGGGAGAGACCCAGTACTTC,CASTTRGGGETQYF
TRBJ1-2,.,TRBV28,TGTGCCAGCAGTTTACGAGGGCTGCTTAACTATGGCTACACCTTC,CASSLRGLLNYGYTF
TRBJ2-1,TRBD1,TRBV5-1,TGCGCCAGCAGCTTTCCGGGACAGGGTTACAATGAGCAGTTCTTC,CASSFPGQGYNEQFF
TRBJ2-7,.,TRBV6-5,TGTGCCAGCAGTTACCAGGCCGAATCCTACGAGCAGTACTTC,CASSYQAESYEQYF
TRBJ1-3,.,TRBV19,TGTGCCAGTAGTATAGGGTCGGGAATCGGATCTGGAAACACCATATATTTT,CASSIGSGIGSGNTIYF
TRBJ2-7,TRBD2,TRBV6-1,TGTGCCAGCAGTGGGGAGCGGGGTTTACTTTACGAGCAGTACTTC,CASSGERGLLYEQYF
TRBJ2-2,.,TRBV4-1,TGCGCCAGCAGCCAAGTCTCACTCCAGTACGACACCGGGGAGCTGTTTTTT,CASSQVSLQYDTGELFF
TRBJ1-1,TRBD1,TRBV27,TGTGCCAGCAGCTTAGGACAGGATTTTGAAGCTTTCTTT,CASSLGQDFEAFF
TRBJ2-7,.,TRBV20-1,TGCAGTGCAGTACAGGACTACGAGCAGTACTTC,CSAVQDYEQYF